This T cell receptor (beta chain) was sequenced for a study of blood T cell repertoires in COVID-19. Assay used: immunoSEQ multiplex PCR; TCRdb lists only in-frame clones, some missing. The table has about 250,000 clones, roughly 86% seen once. The V gene lost 2 bases and the J gene lost 3 bases, with 17 bases spanning the gap. The CDR3 totals 16 residues. The germline CDR1 and CDR2 sequences are MNHEY and SVGEGT. This chain connects TRBV6-2 or TRBV6-3 to TRBJ2-7; possibly TRBD2 for D (5 bases). This clonotype was sampled from a woman in her sixties who had recovered from COVID-19. The material sequenced was peripheral blood. The CDR3 here is CASSYPSGREGYEQYF. The CDR3 DNA follows: TGTGCCAGCAGTTACCCGAGCGGTCGCGAGGGCTACGAGCAGTACTTC.